A selection of T cell receptor beta chains follows, all from one sample in a study of radiation and T cells in renal cell carcinoma. Sequencing was performed with immunoSEQ multiplex PCR; in TCRdb, only in-frame clones are kept and a portion is missing. This sample carries 60,000 to 80,000 clones, 82% of them seen once, and the ten largest clones take under 6.5%. The sample in question was blood, obtained from a patient whose treatment included radiotherapy and nephrectomy. The origin of the receptors is a man aged 55 to 70 with renal cell carcinoma. CDR3s include the opening cysteine and the closing phenylalanine or tryptophan. Fields, in order: clone size, V gene, J gene, D gene, CDR3 protein, CDR3 DNA. D genes are given only for firm matches. Clone size is shown for a subset of rows, as once, few, many or a class of expanded clone.

size: few; V: TRBV2; J: TRBJ1-5; D: -; CDR3: CASSDRGYQPQHF; DNA: TGTGCCAGCAGTGATAGAGGGTATCAGCCCCAGCATTTT
size: -; V: TRBV30; J: TRBJ2-6; D: -; CDR3: CACQERTPSGANVLTF; DNA: TGTGCCTGTCAGGAGAGGACTCCCTCTGGGGCCAACGTCCTGACTTTC
size: -; V: TRBV5-4; J: TRBJ1-6; D: TRBD1; CDR3: CASSRTGNRGSDSPLHF; DNA: TGTGCCAGCAGCCGGACCGGGAACAGGGGGTCCGATTCACCCCTCCACTTT
size: -; V: TRBV19; J: TRBJ1-1; D: TRBD1; CDR3: CASSKRTGNTEAFF; DNA: TGTGCCAGTAGTAAACGGACAGGTAACACTGAAGCTTTCTTT
size: -; V: TRBV7-2; J: TRBJ1-3; D: -; CDR3: CASRRAPGNTIYF; DNA: TGTGCCAGCAGGCGGGCACCTGGAAACACCATATATTTT
size: few; V: TRBV9; J: TRBJ2-2; D: TRBD2; CDR3: CASSVELAGDPNTGELFF; DNA: TGTGCCAGCAGCGTAGAACTAGCGGGAGACCCGAACACCGGGGAGCTGTTTTTT
size: -; V: TRBV7-9; J: TRBJ1-2; D: -; CDR3: CASSPGPPVYGYTF; DNA: TGTGCCAGCAGCCCCGGGCCGCCGGTCTATGGCTACACCTTC
size: many; V: TRBV2; J: TRBJ1-5; D: TRBD1; CDR3: CASSEADRGPQPQHF; DNA: TGTGCCAGCAGTGAAGCCGACAGGGGGCCTCAGCCCCAGCATTTT
size: -; V: TRBV15; J: TRBJ2-1; D: TRBD1; CDR3: CATSRGQGRNEQFF; DNA: TGTGCCACCAGCAGGGGACAGGGGAGGAATGAGCAGTTCTTC
size: -; V: TRBV14; J: TRBJ2-3; D: TRBD1; CDR3: CASSQRQGPPPAQYF; DNA: TGTGCCAGCAGCCAGAGACAGGGGCCCCCTCCGGCGCAGTATTTT
size: -; V: TRBV28; J: TRBJ2-7; D: -; CDR3: CASSFGGIRHEQYF; DNA: TGTGCCAGCAGTTTTGGGGGTATTAGGCACGAGCAGTACTTC
size: -; V: TRBV6-4; J: TRBJ2-1; D: -; CDR3: CASSEWEGYNEQFF; DNA: TGTGCCAGCAGTGAGTGGGAAGGGTACAATGAGCAGTTCTTC
size: -; V: TRBV28; J: TRBJ2-4; D: TRBD1; CDR3: CASRPLGQGWYF; DNA: TGTGCCAGCAGACCATTGGGACAGGGATGGTACTTC
size: -; V: TRBV7-2; J: TRBJ2-1; D: -; CDR3: CASGPRGYNEQFF; DNA: TGTGCCTCCGGGCCCCGCGGATACAATGAGCAGTTCTTC
size: once; V: TRBV5-1; J: TRBJ2-5; D: TRBD1; CDR3: CASSLDRGREETQYF; DNA: TGCGCCAGCAGCTTAGACAGGGGGCGAGAGGAGACCCAGTACTTC
size: -; V: TRBV19; J: TRBJ2-2; D: TRBD1; CDR3: CASRPTGGASAGELFF; DNA: TGTGCCAGTAGACCGACAGGGGGCGCGTCCGCCGGGGAGCTGTTTTTT
size: -; V: TRBV4-1; J: TRBJ2-3; D: TRBD2; CDR3: CASSQESVGLARPDTQYF; DNA: TGCGCCAGCAGCCAAGAGTCTGTAGGACTAGCGAGACCAGATACGCAGTATTTT
size: -; V: TRBV27; J: TRBJ2-5; D: -; CDR3: CASSWLKTQYF; DNA: TGTGCCAGCAGTTGGCTGAAGACCCAGTACTTC
size: few; V: TRBV29-1; J: TRBJ1-1; D: -; CDR3: CSATHEAFF; DNA: TGCAGCGCAACCCATGAAGCTTTCTTT
size: -; V: TRBV27; J: TRBJ1-5; D: -; CDR3: CASSTGIRQPQHF; DNA: TGTGCCAGCAGTACAGGGATTCGCCAGCCCCAGCATTTT
size: -; V: TRBV4-2; J: TRBJ2-3; D: TRBD2; CDR3: CASSQELVVKLAETDTQYF; DNA: TGTGCCAGCAGCCAAGAATTAGTCGTGAAACTAGCGGAGACAGATACGCAGTATTTT
size: -; V: TRBV18; J: TRBJ2-7; D: -; CDR3: CASSPLTGNHEQYF; DNA: TGTGCCAGCTCACCACTGACAGGTAACCACGAGCAGTACTTC
size: -; V: TRBV10-3; J: TRBJ2-1; D: TRBD1; CDR3: CAISESMGTGSNEQFF; DNA: TGTGCCATCAGTGAGTCGATGGGGACAGGCTCCAATGAGCAGTTCTTC
size: -; V: TRBV7-9; J: TRBJ2-7; D: -; CDR3: CASSSNRQKWGYEQYF; DNA: TGTGCCAGCAGCTCGAATCGACAGAAATGGGGATACGAGCAGTACTTC
size: -; V: TRBV5-1; J: TRBJ2-2; D: TRBD1; CDR3: CASSLAWDSANTGELFF; DNA: TGCGCCAGCAGCTTGGCCTGGGACAGCGCGAACACCGGGGAGCTGTTTTTT
size: -; V: TRBV7-8; J: TRBJ1-5; D: TRBD1; CDR3: CASGPNQGADNQPQHF; DNA: TGTGCCAGCGGACCTAATCAGGGGGCGGACAATCAGCCCCAGCATTTT
size: few; V: TRBV5-1; J: TRBJ2-6; D: -; CDR3: CASSLTPRTGSGANVLTF; DNA: TGCGCCAGCAGCTTAACTCCACGAACAGGGTCAGGGGCCAACGTCCTGACTTTC
size: -; V: TRBV6-6; J: TRBJ1-3; D: -; CDR3: CASSYYTEIGNTIYF; DNA: TGTGCCAGCAGTTACTACACAGAGATTGGAAACACCATATATTTT
size: medium-sized; V: TRBV27; J: TRBJ2-1; D: TRBD2; CDR3: CASGTSWYEQFF; DNA: TGTGCCAGCGGGACTAGTTGGTATGAGCAGTTCTTC
size: -; V: TRBV7-6; J: TRBJ1-2; D: TRBD1; CDR3: CASSFTPLDRGNYGYTF; DNA: TGTGCCAGCAGCTTCACCCCCCTGGACAGGGGTAACTATGGCTACACCTTC
size: few; V: TRBV11-2; J: TRBJ2-1; D: -; CDR3: CASRRTGRDNEQFF; DNA: TGTGCCAGCAGACGGACAGGGAGGGACAATGAGCAGTTCTTC
size: -; V: TRBV7-9; J: TRBJ1-4; D: TRBD1; CDR3: CASSFGTGRGEKLFF; DNA: TGTGCCAGCAGCTTTGGGACAGGGCGGGGTGAAAAACTGTTTTTT
size: -; V: TRBV28; J: TRBJ1-1; D: -; CDR3: CASSHLPTAVAFF; DNA: TGTGCCAGCAGTCACCTCCCGACAGCCGTGGCTTTCTTT
size: -; V: TRBV15; J: TRBJ1-1; D: -; CDR3: CATSRVRQTNTEAFF; DNA: TGTGCCACCAGCAGAGTTCGACAGACGAACACTGAAGCTTTCTTT
size: few; V: TRBV19; J: TRBJ2-7; D: TRBD1; CDR3: CASSMTGDDEQYF; DNA: TGTGCCAGTAGTATGACAGGGGACGACGAGCAGTACTTC
size: -; V: TRBV28; J: TRBJ2-3; D: TRBD2; CDR3: CASRSWGGTDTQYF; DNA: TGTGCCAGCAGAAGCTGGGGAGGGACAGATACGCAGTATTTT
size: once; V: TRBV28; J: TRBJ2-1; D: -; CDR3: CASTRRYYNEQFF; DNA: TGTGCCAGCACCCGTCGGTACTACAATGAGCAGTTCTTC
size: -; V: TRBV6-6; J: TRBJ1-1; D: TRBD1; CDR3: CASTYSTGGDTEAFF; DNA: TGTGCCAGCACTTACTCGACAGGGGGGGACACTGAAGCTTTCTTT
size: -; V: TRBV14; J: TRBJ2-7; D: TRBD2; CDR3: CASSHLSGTSVYEQYF; DNA: TGTGCCAGCAGCCACCTGTCCGGGACTAGCGTCTACGAGCAGTACTTC
size: -; V: TRBV28; J: TRBJ2-7; D: TRBD1; CDR3: CASSLWSGQGNEQYF; DNA: TGTGCCAGCAGTTTATGGTCGGGACAGGGGAACGAGCAGTACTTC
size: -; V: TRBV19; J: TRBJ2-4; D: TRBD1; CDR3: CASSIVFPTGVAAIAKNIQYF; DNA: TGTGCCAGTAGTATAGTTTTCCCGACAGGGGTTGCGGCAATAGCCAAAAACATTCAGTACTTC
size: -; V: TRBV6-6; J: TRBJ2-5; D: TRBD2; CDR3: CASRWYSRESRETQYF; DNA: TGTGCCAGCAGGTGGTACTCGCGGGAGAGCAGAGAGACCCAGTACTTC
size: -; V: TRBV11-2; J: TRBJ2-7; D: -; CDR3: CASSLGARSSYEQYF; DNA: TGTGCCAGCAGCTTAGGCGCACGAAGCTCCTACGAGCAGTACTTC
size: -; V: TRBV5-6; J: TRBJ2-7; D: TRBD1; CDR3: CASSFRDRDGSKYF; DNA: TGTGCCAGCAGCTTCCGGGACAGGGATGGGTCTAAGTACTTC
size: -; V: TRBV5-1; J: TRBJ1-5; D: -; CDR3: CASRQGNEQPQHF; DNA: TGCGCCAGCAGACAGGGTAATGAACAGCCCCAGCATTTT
size: -; V: TRBV7-9; J: TRBJ1-1; D: -; CDR3: CASSWINTEAFF; DNA: TGTGCCAGCAGCTGGATAAACACTGAAGCTTTCTTT
size: -; V: TRBV13; J: TRBJ2-1; D: TRBD2; CDR3: CASSLISLAGVNNEQFF; DNA: TGTGCCAGCAGCTTAATATCACTAGCGGGAGTAAACAATGAGCAGTTCTTC
size: few; V: TRBV5-6; J: TRBJ1-5; D: -; CDR3: CASSSSVEPQHF; DNA: TGTGCCAGCAGCTCCTCGGTAGAGCCCCAGCATTTT
size: -; V: TRBV9; J: TRBJ2-1; D: -; CDR3: CASIRLSSYNEQFF; DNA: TGTGCCAGCATCCGCCTGAGCTCCTACAATGAGCAGTTCTTC
size: -; V: TRBV7-2; J: TRBJ2-1; D: TRBD1; CDR3: CASTHRGSSYNEQFF; DNA: TGTGCCAGTACCCACAGGGGTAGCTCCTACAATGAGCAGTTCTTC
size: -; V: TRBV28; J: TRBJ2-3; D: -; CDR3: CASTGGGDTQYF; DNA: TGTGCCAGCACCGGAGGGGGAGATACGCAGTATTTT